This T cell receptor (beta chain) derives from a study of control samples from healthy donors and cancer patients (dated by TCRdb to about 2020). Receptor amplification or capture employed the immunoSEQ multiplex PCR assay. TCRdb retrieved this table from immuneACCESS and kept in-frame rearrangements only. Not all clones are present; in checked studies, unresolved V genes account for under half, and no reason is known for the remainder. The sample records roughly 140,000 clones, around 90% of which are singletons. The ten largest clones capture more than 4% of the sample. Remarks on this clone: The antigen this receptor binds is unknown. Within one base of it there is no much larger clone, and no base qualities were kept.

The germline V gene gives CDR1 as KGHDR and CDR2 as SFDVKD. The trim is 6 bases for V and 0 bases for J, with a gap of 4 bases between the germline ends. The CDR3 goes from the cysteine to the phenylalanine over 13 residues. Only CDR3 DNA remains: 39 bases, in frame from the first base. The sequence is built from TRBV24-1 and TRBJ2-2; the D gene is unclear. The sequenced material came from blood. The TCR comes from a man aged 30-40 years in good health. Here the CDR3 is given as CATSPPNTGELFF. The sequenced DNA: TGTGCCACCAGTCCTCCGAACACCGGGGAGCTGTTTTTT.